One sample yielded the 14 T cell receptor beta chains listed below, sequenced in a study of blood T cell repertoires in COVID-19. TCRdb keeps only in-frame clones here, not all; method: immunoSEQ multiplex PCR. The repertoire includes almost 35,000 clones, around 90% of them detected once, and around 15% sits in the top ten. Input material: peripheral blood. The receptors shown here come from a man aged 55 to 70 with active COVID-19.

J is TRBJ1-5 and V is TRBV27, with D unclear. The germline CDR1 and CDR2 sequences are MNHEY and SMNVEV (reference sequence). With 0 bases removed from V and 3 bases from J, the gap between germline ends came to 9 bases. CDR3 size: 15 residues. The CDR3: CASSLSPQPNQPQHF. The DNA for the CDR3 is TGTGCCAGCAGTTTATCGCCACAGCCCAATCAGCCCCAGCATTTT.

The sample holds a few counts of this clone. V and J are TRBV19 and TRBJ2-1; D is perhaps TRBD2 (6 bases). V lost 8 bases, J lost 0 bases, and 8 bases lay in between. The CDR3 contains 13 residues. Germline V CDR1 and CDR2: LNHDA, SQIVND (reference sequence). CDR3 protein: CASGRDSYNEQFF. As DNA, the CDR3 is TGTGCCAGTGGGCGGGACTCCTACAATGAGCAGTTCTTC.

About this clone itself: An end of the junction does not agree with germline; a read error may underlie this. This rearrangement joins TRBV7-7 to TRBJ2-1; 9 bases agree with TRBD1. Per the germline V gene, CDR1 is SSHAT and CDR2 is FNYEAQ (reference sequence). The CDR3 consists of 15 residues. The DNA for the CDR3 is TGTGCTAGCAGCCCTCTACCGGGACAGGGCATGAGGCAGTTCTTC. Translation gives CASSPLPGQGMRQFF.

The gene calls are TRBV10-1 and TRBJ2-2; TRBD2 matches 9 bases. The junction had 8 bases not matched to a gene; V was cut back by 3 bases and J by 3 bases. The germline V gene has CDR1 WNHNN and CDR2 SYGVQD (reference sequence). The CDR3 consists of 17 residues. CDR3 in amino acids: CASSDSRLAGDTGELFF. The DNA for the CDR3 is TGCGCCAGCAGTGATAGCAGGTTAGCGGGAGACACCGGGGAGCTGTTTTTT.

V gene TRBV6-6 combines with J gene TRBJ2-7; 8 bases fit TRBD1. Trimming removed 4 bases from V and 5 bases from J; junction bases left unmatched: 4. From germline, CDR1 is MNHNY and CDR2 SVGAGI (reference sequence). The CDR3 totals 13 residues. DNA for the CDR3: TGTGCCAGCAGTTTTCAGGGGGCGCACGAGCAGTACTTC. It translates to CASSFQGAHEQYF.

The CDR3 DNA follows: TGTGCCAGCAGTTATCAGGGGGTTGGGACAGATACGCAGTATTTT. Encoded protein: CASSYQGVGTDTQYF. The chain couples TRBV2 to TRBJ2-3; 7 nucleotides line up with TRBD1. Germline trimming cut 5 bases from V and 3 bases from J; bases unmatched to any gene: 8. CDR3 length: 15 residues. The V gene's germline CDR1 is SNHLY and CDR2 FYNNEI.

The chain is built from TRBV12-3 or TRBV12-4 and TRBJ2-7, with D hard to call. The CDR3 covers 12 residues. Trimming took off 3 bases at V and 9 bases at J, with 12 bases between the two ends. The CDR3 DNA reads TGTGCCAGCAGTTTCGAGAGCGCCTGGCAGTACTTC. This codes for CASSFESAWQYF.

V and J are TRBV5-1 and TRBJ2-5, with 13 nucleotides matching TRBD2. The V and J ends lost 2 bases and 5 bases, in that order; junction bases with no gene match: 6. The CDR3 is 16 amino acids. Germline V gene lookup returns CDR1 SGHRS and CDR2 YFSETQ. CDR3 bases: TGCGCCAGCAGCTTCCCCGGACTAGCGGGAGTGGAGACCCAGTACTTC. It codes for CASSFPGLAGVETQYF. The full variable domain, rest sourced from reference TRBV5-1 and TRBJ2-5, is KAGVTQTPRYLIKTRGQQVTLSCSPISGHRSVSWYQQTPGQGLQFLFEYFSETQRNKGNFPGRFSGRQFSNSRSEMNVSTLELGDSALYLCASSFPGLAGVETQYFGPGTRLLVL.

V usage is TRBV11-2 and J usage is TRBJ2-5; D is possibly TRBD2 (5 bases). This CDR3 spans 14 amino acids. V dropped 7 bases and J dropped 2 bases, with 14 bases sitting between them. Germline V gene data show CDR1 as SGHAT and CDR2 as FQNNGV. CDR3 nucleotide sequence: TGTGCCAGCACCAACCAGAGGGTACAAGAGACCCAGTACTTC. It is translated as CASTNQRVQETQYF.

The genes are TRBV4-1 and TRBJ2-2; TRBD2 is a possible D gene (6 bases). Germline-derived CDR1 and CDR2 are MGHRA and YSYEKL. CDR3 length equals 17 residues. V was trimmed by 2 bases and J by 0 bases, leaving 13 bases between them. The CDR3 sequence: CASSQSLASSNTGELFF. CDR3 bases: TGCGCCAGCAGCCAAAGCCTAGCGAGTTCGAACACCGGGGAGCTGTTTTTT.

The V and J genes are TRBV5-5 and TRBJ2-7; D gene ambiguous. Trimming removed 4 bases from V and 2 bases from J, with 13 bases in between. The CDR3 consists of 14 residues. Per the germline V gene, CDR1 is SGHKS and CDR2 is YYEKEE (reference sequence). In DNA, the CDR3 is TGTGCCAGCAGCAACGACCACAGAACCTACGAGCAGTACTTC. Its translation: CASSNDHRTYEQYF.

This clone was observed a single time. This chain uses TRBV28 with TRBJ1-4, with 12 positions matching TRBD1. The CDR3 has 17 residues. The V and J ends lost 2 bases and 4 bases, in that order; junction bases with no gene match: 5. Germline V lookup: CDR1 MDHEN, CDR2 SYDVKM. Written as DNA, the CDR3 is TGTGCCAGCAGTTTACAGGGACAGGGGGCTCGTAATGAAAAACTGTTTTTT. Its translation is CASSLQGQGARNEKLFF. The full variable domain, with the rest looked up from reference TRBV28 and TRBJ1-4, is DVKVTQSSRYLVKRTGEKVFLECVQDMDHENMFWYRQDPGLGLRLIYFSYDVKMKEKGDIPEGYSVSREKKERFSLILESASTNQTSMYLCASSLQGQGARNEKLFFGSGTQLSVL.

The CDR3 DNA reads TGTGCCAGCAGAAGAGCGGGAGGGGGCACAGATACGCAGTATTTT. Its protein is CASRRAGGGTDTQYF. The chain couples TRBV5-4 to TRBJ2-3, with 10 bases lining up with TRBD2. The CDR3 is 15 amino acids. CDR1 and CDR2 from the germline V gene are SGHNT and YYREEE (reference sequence). V trimming: 5 bases; J trimming: 1 base; junction bases outside the gene matches: 4.

The J gene is TRBJ1-2, the V gene TRBV6-5; 7 nucleotides align to TRBD1. The CDR3 length is 14 residues. Trimming removed 8 bases from V and 4 bases from J; junction bases left unmatched: 10. Germline CDR1 reads MNHEY; CDR2 reads SVGAGI. In DNA, the CDR3 is TGTGCCAGCTCCTACGACAGGGCCGGCTATGGCTACACCTTC. This codes for CASSYDRAGYGYTF.